The 4 T cell receptor beta chains given below trace back to one sample, sequenced in a study of identical twins. TCRdb ran MiXCR on the 5' RACE reads and lists one entry per CDR3 protein. The data contain approximately 230,000 distinct CDR3 sequences, 5.5% to 7.5% of them singletons. Another study also made use of these data, one on T cells expressing NK-cell markers.

Material: CD8+ T cells sorted from blood. All receptors come from a woman under 30 in good health.

This clonotype was found a few times. The V gene is TRBV6-2 or TRBV6-3, the J gene TRBJ2-2, with unresolved D. The CDR3 spans 11 residues. From germline, CDR1 is MNHEY and CDR2 SVGEGT. Trimming removed 10 bases at V and 4 bases at J, with 7 bases between. Here the CDR3 reads CATRTTGELFF. The DNA of the CDR3 is TGTGCCACCAGGACCACCGGGGAGCTGTTTTTT.

The gene calls are TRBV10-3 and TRBJ2-3, with TRBD2 identical over 8 bases. J lost 3 bases, V lost 10 bases, and 12 bases had no gene match. This CDR3 comprises 15 residues. Germline-derived CDR1 and CDR2 are ENHRY and SYGVKD. The CDR3 DNA reads TGTGCCACCCGGAGTAGCGGGGCGGAAACAGATACGCAGTATTTT. Its translation: CATRSSGAETDTQYF.

As to this clonotype: Its ends do not fully match the called genes, so a read error is possible. J is TRBJ1-6 and V is TRBV2; unclear D gene. Germline lookup yields CDR1 SNHLY and CDR2 FYNNEI. The CDR3 is 14 amino acids. The CDR3 nucleotides read TGTGCCAGCAGTGAAGCGCCTGGGTTTTCACCCCTCCAGTTT. This encodes CASSEAPGFSPLQF.

The chain couples TRBV30 to TRBJ1-4; D gene unclear. Trimming removed 5 bases from V and 8 bases from J, with 9 bases in between. Germline CDR1 is GTSNPN and CDR2 is SVGIG (reference sequence). The CDR3 length is 11 residues. CDR3 amino acids: CAWGVGEKLFF. The CDR3, as DNA: TGTGCCTGGGGAGTGGGGGAAAAACTGTTTTTT.